This T cell receptor (beta chain) is from a study of cytomegalovirus exposure and HLA in healthy donors. Primers: 60 Vbeta forward and 13 Jbeta reverse. Method: immunoSEQ multiplex PCR; TCRdb's copy keeps in-frame clones and lacks some. The sample contains 150,000 or so clones, under 85% of which appear only once. Broader study findings: With DRB1 most and HLA-C fewest, TCR association rates differed between HLA loci in a later analysis.

CDR1 SNHLY and CDR2 FYNNEI come from the germline V gene. The CDR3 runs to 14 residues. V was trimmed by 6 bases and J by 0 bases, leaving 11 bases between them. For this clone: The antigen is unknown.

The sequenced material came from PBMCs. The V call is TRBV2, the J call TRBJ1-2; D gene unclear. This TCR was recovered from a man aged 18 to 29 in good health and CMV-seronegative. CDR3 nucleotide sequence: TGTGCCAGCAGCCCGAGGGCCGCTAACTATGGCTACACCTTC. This gives the protein CASSPRAANYGYTF.